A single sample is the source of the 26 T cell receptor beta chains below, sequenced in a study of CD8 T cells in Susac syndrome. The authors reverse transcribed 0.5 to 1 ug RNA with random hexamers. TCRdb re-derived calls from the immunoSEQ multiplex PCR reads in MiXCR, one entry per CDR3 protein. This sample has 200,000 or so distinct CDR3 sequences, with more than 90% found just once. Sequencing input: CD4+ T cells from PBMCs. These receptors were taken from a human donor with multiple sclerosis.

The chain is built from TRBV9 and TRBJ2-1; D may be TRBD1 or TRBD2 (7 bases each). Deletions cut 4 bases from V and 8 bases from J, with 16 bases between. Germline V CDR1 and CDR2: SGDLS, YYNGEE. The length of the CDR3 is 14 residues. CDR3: CASSPGGGRDEQFF. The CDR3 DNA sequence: TGTGCCAGCAGCCCAGGGGGGGGTCGGGATGAGCAGTTCTTC.

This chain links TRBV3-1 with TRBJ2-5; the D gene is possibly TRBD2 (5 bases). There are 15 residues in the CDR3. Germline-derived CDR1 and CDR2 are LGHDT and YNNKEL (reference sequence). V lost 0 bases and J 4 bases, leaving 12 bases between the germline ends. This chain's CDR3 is CASSQDTGWGETQYF. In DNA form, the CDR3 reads TGTGCCAGCAGCCAAGATACGGGGTGGGGAGAGACCCAGTACTTC.

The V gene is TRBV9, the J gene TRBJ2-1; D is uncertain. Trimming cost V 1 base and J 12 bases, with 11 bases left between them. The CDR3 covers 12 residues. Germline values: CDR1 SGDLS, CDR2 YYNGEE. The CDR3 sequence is CASSVQQNPQFF. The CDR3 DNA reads TGTGCCAGCAGCGTACAACAGAACCCGCAGTTCTTC.

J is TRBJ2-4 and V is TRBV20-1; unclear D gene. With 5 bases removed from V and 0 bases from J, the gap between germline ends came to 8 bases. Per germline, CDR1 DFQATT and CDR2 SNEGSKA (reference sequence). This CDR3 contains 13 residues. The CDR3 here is CSAWDSAKNIQYF. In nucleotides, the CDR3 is TGCAGTGCTTGGGATTCAGCCAAAAACATTCAGTACTTC.

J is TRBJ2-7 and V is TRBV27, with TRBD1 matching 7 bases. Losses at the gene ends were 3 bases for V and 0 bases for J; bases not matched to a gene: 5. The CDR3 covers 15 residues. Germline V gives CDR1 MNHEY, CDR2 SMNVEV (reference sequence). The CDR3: CASSFRTGFSYEQYF. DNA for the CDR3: TGTGCCAGCAGTTTTCGGACAGGTTTCTCCTACGAGCAGTACTTC.

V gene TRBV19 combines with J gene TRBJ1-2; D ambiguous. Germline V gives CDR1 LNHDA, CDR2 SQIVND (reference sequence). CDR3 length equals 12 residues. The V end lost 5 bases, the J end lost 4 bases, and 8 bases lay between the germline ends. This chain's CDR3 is CASSLHLYGYTF. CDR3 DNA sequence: TGTGCCAGTAGTTTACACCTCTATGGCTACACCTTC. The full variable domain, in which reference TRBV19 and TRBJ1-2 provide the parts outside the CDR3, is DGGITQSPKYLFRKEGQNVTLSCEQNLNHDAMYWYRQDPGQGLRLIYYSQIVNDFQKGDIAEGYSVSREKKESFPLTVTSAQKNPTAFYLCASSLHLYGYTFGSGTRLTVV.

CDR3 region: CASRGQETQYF. DNA for the CDR3: TGTGCCAGCAGGGGGCAAGAGACCCAGTACTTC. The rearrangement links TRBV7-2 to TRBJ2-5; D remains unclear. Germline V gene lookup returns CDR1 SGHTA and CDR2 FQGNSA. With 6 bases removed from V and 2 bases from J, the gap between germline ends came to 4 bases. The CDR3 is 11 residues long.

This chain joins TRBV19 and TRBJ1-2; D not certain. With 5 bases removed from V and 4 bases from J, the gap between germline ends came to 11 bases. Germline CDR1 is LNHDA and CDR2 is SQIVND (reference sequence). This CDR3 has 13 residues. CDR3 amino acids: CASSGRPLYGYTF. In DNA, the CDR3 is TGTGCCAGTAGTGGACGGCCACTCTATGGCTACACCTTC.

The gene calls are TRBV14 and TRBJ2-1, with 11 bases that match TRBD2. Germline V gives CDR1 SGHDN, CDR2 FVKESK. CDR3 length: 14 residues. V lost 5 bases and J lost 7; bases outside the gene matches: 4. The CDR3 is CASSRTSGLNEQFF. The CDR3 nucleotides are TGTGCCAGCAGCAGGACTAGCGGGCTAAATGAGCAGTTCTTC.

CDR3: CASSLADSPLYEQYF. The CDR3 DNA reads TGTGCCAGCAGCTTGGCCGACTCTCCCTTATACGAGCAGTACTTC. The J gene is TRBJ2-7, the V gene TRBV11-2, with D hard to call. Trimming removed 3 bases at V and 4 bases at J, with 16 bases between. Germline V gives CDR1 SGHAT, CDR2 FQNNGV. The CDR3 has 15 amino acids. Full variable domain (missing parts from reference TRBV11-2 and TRBJ2-7): EAGVAQSPRYKIIEKRQSVAFWCNPISGHATLYWYQQILGQGPKLLIQFQNNGVVDDSQLPKDRFSAERLKGVDSTLKIQPAKLEDSAVYLCASSLADSPLYEQYFGPGTRLTVT.

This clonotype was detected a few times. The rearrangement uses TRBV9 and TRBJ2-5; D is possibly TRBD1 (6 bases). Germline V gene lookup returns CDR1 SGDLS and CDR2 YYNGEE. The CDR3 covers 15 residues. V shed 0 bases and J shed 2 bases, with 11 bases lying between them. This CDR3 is CASSVGGRGQETQYF. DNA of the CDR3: TGTGCCAGCAGCGTAGGAGGCAGGGGACAAGAGACCCAGTACTTC.

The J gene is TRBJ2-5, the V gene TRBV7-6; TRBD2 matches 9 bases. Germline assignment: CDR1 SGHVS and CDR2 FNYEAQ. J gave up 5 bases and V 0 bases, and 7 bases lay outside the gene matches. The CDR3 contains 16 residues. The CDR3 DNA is TGTGCCAGCAGCTTAGCGCCTAGCGGGATGGGGGAGACCCAGTACTTC. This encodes CASSLAPSGMGETQYF.

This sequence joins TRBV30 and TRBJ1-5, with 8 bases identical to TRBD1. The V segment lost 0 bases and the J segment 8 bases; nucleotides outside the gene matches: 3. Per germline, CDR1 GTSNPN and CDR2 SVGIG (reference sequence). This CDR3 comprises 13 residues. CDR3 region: CAWSVQGGKPQHF. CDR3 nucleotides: TGTGCCTGGAGTGTACAGGGGGGAAAGCCCCAGCATTTT.

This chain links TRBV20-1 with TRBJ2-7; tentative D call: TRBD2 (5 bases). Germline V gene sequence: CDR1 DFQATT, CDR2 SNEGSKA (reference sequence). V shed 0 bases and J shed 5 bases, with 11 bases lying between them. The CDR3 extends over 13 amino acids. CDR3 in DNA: TGCAGTGCTAGAGATTTTAGAGGGAACGAGCAGTACTTC. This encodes CSARDFRGNEQYF.

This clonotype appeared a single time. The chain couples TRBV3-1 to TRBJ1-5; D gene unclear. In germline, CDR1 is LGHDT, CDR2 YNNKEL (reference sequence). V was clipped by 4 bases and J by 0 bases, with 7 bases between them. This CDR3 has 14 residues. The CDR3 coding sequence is TGTGCCAGCAGCCCCGAATATAGCAATCAGCCCCAGCATTTT. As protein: CASSPEYSNQPQHF.

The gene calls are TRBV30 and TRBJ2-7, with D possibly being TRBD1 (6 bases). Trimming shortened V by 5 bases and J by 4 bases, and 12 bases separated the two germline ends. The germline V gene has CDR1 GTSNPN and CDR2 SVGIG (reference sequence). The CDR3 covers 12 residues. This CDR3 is CAWGGAGYEQYF. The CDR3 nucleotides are TGTGCCTGGGGGGGCGCAGGGTACGAGCAGTACTTC.

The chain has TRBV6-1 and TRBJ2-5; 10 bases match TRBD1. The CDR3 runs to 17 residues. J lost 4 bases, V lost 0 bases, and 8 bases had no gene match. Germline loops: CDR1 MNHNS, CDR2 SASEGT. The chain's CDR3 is CASSEAPWGQGRETQYF. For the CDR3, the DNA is TGTGCCAGCAGTGAAGCGCCTTGGGGACAGGGGAGAGAGACCCAGTACTTC.

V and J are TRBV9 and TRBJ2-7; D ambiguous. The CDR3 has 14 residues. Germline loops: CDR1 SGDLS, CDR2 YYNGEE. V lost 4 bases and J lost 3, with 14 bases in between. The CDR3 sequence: CASSLSGLGYEQYF. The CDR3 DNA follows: TGTGCCAGCAGCCTCTCTGGCCTTGGCTACGAGCAGTACTTC.

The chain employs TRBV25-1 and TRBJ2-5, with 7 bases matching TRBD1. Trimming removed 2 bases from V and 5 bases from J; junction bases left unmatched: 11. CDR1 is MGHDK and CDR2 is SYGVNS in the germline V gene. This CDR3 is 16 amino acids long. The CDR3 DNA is TGTGCCAGCAGTGAACGTGTAGGGGGCCGTGGTGAGACCCAGTACTTC. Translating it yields CASSERVGGRGETQYF. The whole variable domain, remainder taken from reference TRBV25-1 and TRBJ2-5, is EADIYQTPRYLVIGTGKKITLECSQTMGHDKMYWYQQDPGMELHLIHYSYGVNSTEKGDLSSESTVSRIRTEHFPLTLESARPSHTSQYLCASSERVGGRGETQYFGPGTRLLVL.

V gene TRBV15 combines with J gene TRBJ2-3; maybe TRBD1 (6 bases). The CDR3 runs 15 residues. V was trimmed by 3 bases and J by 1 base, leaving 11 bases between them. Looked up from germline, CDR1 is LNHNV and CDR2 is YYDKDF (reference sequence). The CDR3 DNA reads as TGTGCCACCAGCAGGGGGACATACGGCACAGATACGCAGTATTTT. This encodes CATSRGTYGTDTQYF.

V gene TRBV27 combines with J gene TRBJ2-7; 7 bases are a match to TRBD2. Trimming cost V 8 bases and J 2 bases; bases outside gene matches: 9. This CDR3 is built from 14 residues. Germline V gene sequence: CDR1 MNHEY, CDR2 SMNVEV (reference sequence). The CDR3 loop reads CASRSREGAYEQYF. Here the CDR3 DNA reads TGTGCCAGCCGATCCAGGGAGGGTGCCTACGAGCAGTACTTC.

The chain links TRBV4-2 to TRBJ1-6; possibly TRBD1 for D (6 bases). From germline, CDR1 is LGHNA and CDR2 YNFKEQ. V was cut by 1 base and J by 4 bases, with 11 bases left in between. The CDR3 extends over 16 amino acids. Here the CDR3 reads CASSQGGQVYNSPLHF. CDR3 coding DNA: TGTGCCAGCAGCCAAGGGGGGCAGGTGTATAATTCACCCCTCCACTTT.

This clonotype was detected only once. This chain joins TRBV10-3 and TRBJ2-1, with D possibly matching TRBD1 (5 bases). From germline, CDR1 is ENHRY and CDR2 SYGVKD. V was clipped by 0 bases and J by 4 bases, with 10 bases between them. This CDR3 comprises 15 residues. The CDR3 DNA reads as TGTGCCATCAGTGAGTCAGCAGGGTCTTACAATGAGCAGTTCTTC. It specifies CAISESAGSYNEQFF.

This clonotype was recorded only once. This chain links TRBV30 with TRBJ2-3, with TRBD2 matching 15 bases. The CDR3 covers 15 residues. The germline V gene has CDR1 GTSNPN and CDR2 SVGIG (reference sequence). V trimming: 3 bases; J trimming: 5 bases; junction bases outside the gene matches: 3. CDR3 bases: TGTGCCTGGAGAAGGGGACTAGCGGGGGGAGATACGCAGTATTTT. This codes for CAWRRGLAGGDTQYF.

The DNA of the CDR3 is TGCGCCAGCAACCCCCAGCAGTACTTC. As protein: CASNPQQYF. The V and J genes are TRBV23-1 and TRBJ2-7; no clear D gene. TRBV23-1 is annotated as an ORF whose role is uncertain. This CDR3 comprises 9 residues. Trimming removed 7 bases from V and 8 bases from J, with 6 bases in between.

DNA of the CDR3: TGCAGCGTTGGTCGGCAGGTCCAAGAGACCCAGTACTTC. This gives the protein CSVGRQVQETQYF. V and J are TRBV29-1 and TRBJ2-5; D gene uncertain. Trimming pared 4 bases from V and 1 base from J, leaving 10 bases between. The CDR3 is 13 residues long. Germline CDR1 SQVTM, CDR2 ANQGSEA.